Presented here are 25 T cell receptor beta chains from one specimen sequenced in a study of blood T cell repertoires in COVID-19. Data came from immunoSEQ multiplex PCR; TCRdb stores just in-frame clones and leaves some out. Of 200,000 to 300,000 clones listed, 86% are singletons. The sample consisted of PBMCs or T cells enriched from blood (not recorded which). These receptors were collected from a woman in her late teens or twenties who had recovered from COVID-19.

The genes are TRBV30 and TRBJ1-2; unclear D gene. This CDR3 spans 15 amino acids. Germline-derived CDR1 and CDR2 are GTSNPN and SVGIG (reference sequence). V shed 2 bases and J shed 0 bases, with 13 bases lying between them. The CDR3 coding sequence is TGTGCCTGGAGTATGGTGGGCTTAGCTAACTATGGCTACACCTTC. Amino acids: CAWSMVGLANYGYTF. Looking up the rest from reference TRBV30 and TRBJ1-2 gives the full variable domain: SQTIHQWPATLVQPVGSPLSLECTVEGTSNPNLYWYRQAAGRGLQLLFYSVGIGQISSEVPQNLSASRPQDRQFILSSKKLLLSDSGFYLCAWSMVGLANYGYTFGSGTRLTVV.

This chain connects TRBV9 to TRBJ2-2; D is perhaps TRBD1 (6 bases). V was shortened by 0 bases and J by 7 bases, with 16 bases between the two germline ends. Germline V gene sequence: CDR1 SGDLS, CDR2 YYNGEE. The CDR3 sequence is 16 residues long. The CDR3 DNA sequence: TGTGCCAGCAGCGTAGCTCCAGGGGAGAATGGCGGGGAGCTGTTTTTT. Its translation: CASSVAPGENGGELFF.

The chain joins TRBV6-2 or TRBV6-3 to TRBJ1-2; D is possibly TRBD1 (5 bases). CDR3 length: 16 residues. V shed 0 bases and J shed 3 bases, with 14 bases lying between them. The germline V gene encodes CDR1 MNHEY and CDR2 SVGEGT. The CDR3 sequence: CASSYSILTVDYGYTF. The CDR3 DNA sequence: TGTGCCAGCAGTTACTCGATTTTGACAGTAGACTATGGCTACACCTTC.

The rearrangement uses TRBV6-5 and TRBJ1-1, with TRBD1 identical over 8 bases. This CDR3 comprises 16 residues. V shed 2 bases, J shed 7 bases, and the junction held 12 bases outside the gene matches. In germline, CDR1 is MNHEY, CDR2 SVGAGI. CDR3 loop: CASSYPTSTGANEAFF. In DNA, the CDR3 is TGTGCCAGCAGTTACCCCACTTCGACAGGGGCAAATGAAGCTTTCTTT.

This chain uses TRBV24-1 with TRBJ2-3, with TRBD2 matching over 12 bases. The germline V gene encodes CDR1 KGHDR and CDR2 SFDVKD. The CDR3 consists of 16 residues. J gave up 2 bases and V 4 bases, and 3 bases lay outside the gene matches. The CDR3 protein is CATSDRTSGTTDTQYF. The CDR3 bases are TGTGCCACCAGTGACCGGACTAGCGGGACCACAGATACGCAGTATTTT.

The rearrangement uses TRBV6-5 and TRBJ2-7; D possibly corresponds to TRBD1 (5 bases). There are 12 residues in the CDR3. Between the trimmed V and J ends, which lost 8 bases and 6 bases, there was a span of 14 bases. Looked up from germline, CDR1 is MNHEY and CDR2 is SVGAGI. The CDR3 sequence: CASGRGIGEQYF. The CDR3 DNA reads TGTGCCAGCGGAAGGGGAATTGGCGAGCAGTACTTC.

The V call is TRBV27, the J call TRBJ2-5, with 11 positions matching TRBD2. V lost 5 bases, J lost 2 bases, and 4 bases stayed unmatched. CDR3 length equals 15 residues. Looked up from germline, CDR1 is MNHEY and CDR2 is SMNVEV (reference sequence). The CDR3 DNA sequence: TGTGCCAGCAGTACACTAGCGGGGGTACAAGAGACCCAGTACTTC. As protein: CASSTLAGVQETQYF.

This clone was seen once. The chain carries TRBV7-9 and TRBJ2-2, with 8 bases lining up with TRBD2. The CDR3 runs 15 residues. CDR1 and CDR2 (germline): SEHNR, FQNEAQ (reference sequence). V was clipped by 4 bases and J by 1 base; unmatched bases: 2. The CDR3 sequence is CASSSRGGNTGELFF. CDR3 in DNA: TGTGCCAGCAGCTCTCGGGGGGGGAACACCGGGGAGCTGTTTTTT.

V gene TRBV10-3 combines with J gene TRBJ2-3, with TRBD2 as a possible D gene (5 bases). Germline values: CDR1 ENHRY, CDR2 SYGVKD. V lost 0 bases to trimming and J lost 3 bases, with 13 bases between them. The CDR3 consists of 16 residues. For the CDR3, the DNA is TGTGCCATCAGTGAGTCAGGGATTGGGAGAACAGATACGCAGTATTTT. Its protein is CAISESGIGRTDTQYF.

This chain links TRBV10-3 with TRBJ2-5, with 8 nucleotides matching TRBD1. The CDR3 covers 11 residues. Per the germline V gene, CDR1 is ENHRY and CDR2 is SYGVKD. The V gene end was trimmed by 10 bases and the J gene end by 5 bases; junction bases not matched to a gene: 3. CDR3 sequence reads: CATRQGETQYF. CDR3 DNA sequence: TGTGCCACCAGACAGGGGGAGACCCAGTACTTC.

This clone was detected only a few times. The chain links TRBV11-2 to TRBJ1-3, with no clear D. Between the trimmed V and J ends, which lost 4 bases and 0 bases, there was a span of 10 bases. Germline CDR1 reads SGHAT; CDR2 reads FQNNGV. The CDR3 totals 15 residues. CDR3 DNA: TGTGCCAGCAGCTCCGGGATCCTCTCTGGAAACACCATATATTTT. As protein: CASSSGILSGNTIYF.

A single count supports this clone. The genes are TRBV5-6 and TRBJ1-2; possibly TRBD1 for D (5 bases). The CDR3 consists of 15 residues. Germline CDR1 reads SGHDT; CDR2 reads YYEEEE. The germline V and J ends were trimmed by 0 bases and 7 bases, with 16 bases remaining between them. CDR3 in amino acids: CASSLDSAGSPGYTF. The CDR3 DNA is TGTGCCAGCAGCTTGGACTCCGCAGGGTCCCCTGGCTACACCTTC.

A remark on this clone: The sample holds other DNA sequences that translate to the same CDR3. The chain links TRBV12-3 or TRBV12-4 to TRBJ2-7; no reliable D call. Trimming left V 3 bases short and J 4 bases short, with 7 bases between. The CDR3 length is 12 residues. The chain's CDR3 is CASSFGGYEQYF. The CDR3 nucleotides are TGTGCCAGCAGTTTCGGCGGTTACGAGCAGTACTTC.

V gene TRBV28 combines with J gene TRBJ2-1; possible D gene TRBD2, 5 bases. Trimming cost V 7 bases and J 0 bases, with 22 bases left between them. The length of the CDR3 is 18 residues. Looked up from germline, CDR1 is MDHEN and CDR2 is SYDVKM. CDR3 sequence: CASIFPGGRLSSYNEQFF. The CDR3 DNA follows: TGTGCCAGCATATTCCCGGGCGGGCGGCTGAGCTCCTACAATGAGCAGTTCTTC.

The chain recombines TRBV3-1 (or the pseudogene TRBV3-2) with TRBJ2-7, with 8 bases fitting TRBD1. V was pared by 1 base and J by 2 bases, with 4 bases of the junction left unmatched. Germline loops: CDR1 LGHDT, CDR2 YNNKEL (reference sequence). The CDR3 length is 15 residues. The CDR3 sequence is CASSQADRAPYEQYF. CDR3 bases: TGTGCCAGCAGCCAAGCGGACAGGGCGCCCTACGAGCAGTACTTC.

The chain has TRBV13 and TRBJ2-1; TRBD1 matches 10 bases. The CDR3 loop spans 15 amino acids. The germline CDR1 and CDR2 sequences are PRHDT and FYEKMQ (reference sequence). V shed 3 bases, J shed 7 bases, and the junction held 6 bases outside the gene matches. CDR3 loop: CASSLAGQGINEQFF. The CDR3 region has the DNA TGTGCCAGCAGCTTGGCGGGACAGGGGATTAATGAGCAGTTCTTC.

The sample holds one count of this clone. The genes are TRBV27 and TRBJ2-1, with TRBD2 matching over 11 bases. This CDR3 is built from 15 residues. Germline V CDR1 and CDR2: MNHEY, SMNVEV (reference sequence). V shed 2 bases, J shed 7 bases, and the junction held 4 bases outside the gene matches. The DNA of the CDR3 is TGTGCCAGCAGTTTAACTAGCGGGGGAGTAAATGAGCAGTTCTTC. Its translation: CASSLTSGGVNEQFF.

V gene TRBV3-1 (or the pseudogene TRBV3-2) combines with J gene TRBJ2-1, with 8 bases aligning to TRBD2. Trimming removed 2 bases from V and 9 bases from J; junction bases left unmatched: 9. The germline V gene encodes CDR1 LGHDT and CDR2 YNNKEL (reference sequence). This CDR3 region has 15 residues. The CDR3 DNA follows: TGTGCCAGCAGCCAAAACCTGGCGGGAGGACGTGAGCAGTTCTTC. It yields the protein CASSQNLAGGREQFF.

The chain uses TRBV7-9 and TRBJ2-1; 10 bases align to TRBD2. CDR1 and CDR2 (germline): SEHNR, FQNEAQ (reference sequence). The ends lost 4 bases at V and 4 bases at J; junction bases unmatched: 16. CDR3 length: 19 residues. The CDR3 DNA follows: TGTGCCAGCAGCTCCCGGGGGGGGCAGCGGGAGGGTCTGTACAATGAGCAGTTCTTC. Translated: CASSSRGGQREGLYNEQFF.

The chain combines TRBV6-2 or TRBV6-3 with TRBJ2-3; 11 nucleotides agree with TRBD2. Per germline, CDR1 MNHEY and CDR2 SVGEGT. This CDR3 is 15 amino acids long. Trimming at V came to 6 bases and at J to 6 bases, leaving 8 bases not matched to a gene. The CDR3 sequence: CASSYSGRAPDTQYF. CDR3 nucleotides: TGTGCCAGCAGCTATAGCGGGAGGGCCCCGGATACGCAGTATTTT.

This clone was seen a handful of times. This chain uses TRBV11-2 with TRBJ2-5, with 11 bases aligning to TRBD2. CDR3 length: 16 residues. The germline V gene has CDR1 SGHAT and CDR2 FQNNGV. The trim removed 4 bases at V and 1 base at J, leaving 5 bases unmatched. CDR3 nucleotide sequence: TGTGCCAGCAGCTCCGGGACTAGCGGTTTCCAAGAGACCCAGTACTTC. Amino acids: CASSSGTSGFQETQYF.

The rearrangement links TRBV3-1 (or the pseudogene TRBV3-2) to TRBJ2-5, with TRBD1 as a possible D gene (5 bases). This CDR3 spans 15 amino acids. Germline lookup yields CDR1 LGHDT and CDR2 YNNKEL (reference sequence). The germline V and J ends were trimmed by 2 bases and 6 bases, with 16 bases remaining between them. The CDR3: CASSQIGQGGQTQYF. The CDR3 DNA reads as TGTGCCAGCAGCCAAATTGGGCAGGGTGGACAGACCCAGTACTTC.

In nucleotides, the CDR3 is TGTGCCAGTAGTATAGGGACTAGCGGCACAGATACGCAGTATTTT. This encodes CASSIGTSGTDTQYF. V gene TRBV19 combines with J gene TRBJ2-3; 9 bases agree with TRBD2. After removal of 1 base from V and 1 base from J, the junction contained 0 bases not matched to a gene. Germline V gene sequence: CDR1 LNHDA, CDR2 SQIVND (reference sequence). The CDR3 sequence is 15 residues long.

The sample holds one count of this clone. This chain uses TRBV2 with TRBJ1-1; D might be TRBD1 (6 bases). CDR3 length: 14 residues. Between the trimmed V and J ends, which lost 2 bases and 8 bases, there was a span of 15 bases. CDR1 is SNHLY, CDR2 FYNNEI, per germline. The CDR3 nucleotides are TGTGCCAGCAGTGAAATCGGACAGCGAAGAGAAGCTTTCTTT. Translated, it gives CASSEIGQRREAFF.

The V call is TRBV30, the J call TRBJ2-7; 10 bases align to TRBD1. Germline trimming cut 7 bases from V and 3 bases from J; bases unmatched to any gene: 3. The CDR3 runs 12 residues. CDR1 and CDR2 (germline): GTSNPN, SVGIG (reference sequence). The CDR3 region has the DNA TGTGCCTATTGGACAGGGGGCTACGAGCAGTACTTC. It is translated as CAYWTGGYEQYF. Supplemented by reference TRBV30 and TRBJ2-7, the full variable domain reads SQTIHQWPATLVQPVGSPLSLECTVEGTSNPNLYWYRQAAGRGLQLLFYSVGIGQISSEVPQNLSASRPQDRQFILSSKKLLLSDSGFYLCAYWTGGYEQYFGPGTRLTVT.